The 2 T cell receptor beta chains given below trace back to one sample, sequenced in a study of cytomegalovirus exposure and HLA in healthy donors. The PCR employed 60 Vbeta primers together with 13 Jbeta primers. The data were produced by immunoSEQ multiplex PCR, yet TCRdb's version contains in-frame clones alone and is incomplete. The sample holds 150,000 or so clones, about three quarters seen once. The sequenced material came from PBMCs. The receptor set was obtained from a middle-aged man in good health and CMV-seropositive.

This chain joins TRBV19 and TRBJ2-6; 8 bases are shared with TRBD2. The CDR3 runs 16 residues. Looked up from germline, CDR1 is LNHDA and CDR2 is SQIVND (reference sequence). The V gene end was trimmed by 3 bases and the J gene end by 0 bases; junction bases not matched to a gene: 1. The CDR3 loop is CASSIGGGSGANVLTF. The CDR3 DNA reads TGTGCCAGTAGTATCGGGGGGGGCTCTGGGGCCAACGTCCTGACTTTC.

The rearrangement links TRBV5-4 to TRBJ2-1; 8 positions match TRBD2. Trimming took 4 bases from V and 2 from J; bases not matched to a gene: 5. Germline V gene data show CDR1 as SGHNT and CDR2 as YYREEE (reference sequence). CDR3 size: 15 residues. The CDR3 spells CASSPTSGTYNEQFF. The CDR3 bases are TGTGCCAGCAGCCCCACTAGCGGCACCTACAATGAGCAGTTCTTC.